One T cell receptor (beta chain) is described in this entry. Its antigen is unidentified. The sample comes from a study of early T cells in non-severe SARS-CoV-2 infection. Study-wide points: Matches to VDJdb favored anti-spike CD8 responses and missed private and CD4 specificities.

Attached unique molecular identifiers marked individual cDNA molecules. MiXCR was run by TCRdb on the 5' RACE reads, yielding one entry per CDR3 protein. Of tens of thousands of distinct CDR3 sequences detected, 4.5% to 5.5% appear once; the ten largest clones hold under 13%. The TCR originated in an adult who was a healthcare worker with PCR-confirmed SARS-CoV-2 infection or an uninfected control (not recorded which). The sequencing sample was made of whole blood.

CDR3: CASSLLGGNQPQHF. For the CDR3, the DNA is TGTGCCAGCAGCTTATTAGGGGGCAATCAGCCCCAGCATTTT. The chain recombines TRBV7-2 with TRBJ1-5; D perhaps matches TRBD1 (5 bases). Germline V gene data show CDR1 as SGHTA and CDR2 as FQGNSA. Trimming stripped 2 bases from V and 2 bases from J, with 7 bases between. CDR3 length equals 14 residues.